This T cell receptor (beta chain) emerged from a study of cytomegalovirus exposure and HLA in healthy donors. Study findings and constraints: Earlier analysis looked at TCR beta V segments, and most were productive about 90% or about 30% of the time. Per a later analysis, HLA-associated TCR beta chains showed more clonal expansion than other, equally common TCR beta chains.

Points on this clone: The antigen is not known.

This PCR relied on a set of 60 Vbeta primers and 13 Jbeta primers. Profiling relied on immunoSEQ multiplex PCR, and the TCRdb table lists in-frame clones only, not all of them. Among some 80,000 clones, around 62% were seen once, and the ten largest hold under 4.5%. This CDR3 has 16 amino acids. Germline assignment: CDR1 LNHDA and CDR2 SQIVND (reference sequence). J was trimmed by 2 bases and V by 5 bases; bases with no gene match: 5. Sequenced: PBMCs. The chain joins TRBV19 to TRBJ2-1; 11 bases are a match to TRBD2. The sequence was collected from a male donor in good health and CMV-seropositive. The CDR3 here is CASSLGTSGPYNEQFF. CDR3 bases: TGTGCCAGTAGTCTAGGGACTAGCGGTCCCTACAATGAGCAGTTCTTC.